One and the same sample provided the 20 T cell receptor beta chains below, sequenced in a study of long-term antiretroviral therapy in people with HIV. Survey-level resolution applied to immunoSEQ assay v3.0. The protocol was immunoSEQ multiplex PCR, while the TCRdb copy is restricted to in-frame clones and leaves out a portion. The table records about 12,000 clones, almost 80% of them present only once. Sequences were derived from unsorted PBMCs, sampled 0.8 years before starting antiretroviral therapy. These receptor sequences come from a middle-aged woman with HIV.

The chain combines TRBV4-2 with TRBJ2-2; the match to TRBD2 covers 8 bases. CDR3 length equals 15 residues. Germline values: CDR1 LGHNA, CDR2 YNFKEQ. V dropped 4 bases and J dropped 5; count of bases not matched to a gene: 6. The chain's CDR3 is CASSPGGGRTGELFF. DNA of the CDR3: TGTGCCAGCAGCCCGGGGGGGGGTAGGACCGGGGAGCTGTTTTTT.

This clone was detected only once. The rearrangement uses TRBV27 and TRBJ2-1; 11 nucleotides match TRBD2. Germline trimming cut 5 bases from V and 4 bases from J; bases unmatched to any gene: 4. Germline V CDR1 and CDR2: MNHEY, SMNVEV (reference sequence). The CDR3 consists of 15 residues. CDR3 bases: TGTGCCAGCAGTCCACTAGCGGGGGCTTACAATGAGCAGTTCTTC. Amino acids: CASSPLAGAYNEQFF.

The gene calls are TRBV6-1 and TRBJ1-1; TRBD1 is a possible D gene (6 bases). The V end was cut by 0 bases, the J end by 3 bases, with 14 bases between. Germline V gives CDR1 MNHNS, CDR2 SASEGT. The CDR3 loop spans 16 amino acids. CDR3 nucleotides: TGTGCCAGCAGTGAAGCGCTTCAGGGGTCGGACACTGAAGCTTTCTTT. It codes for CASSEALQGSDTEAFF.

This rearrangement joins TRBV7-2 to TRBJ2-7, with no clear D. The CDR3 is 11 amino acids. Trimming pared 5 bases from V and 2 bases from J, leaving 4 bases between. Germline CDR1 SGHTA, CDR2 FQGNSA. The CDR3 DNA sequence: TGTGCCAGCAGCCGTACCTACGAGCAGTACTTC. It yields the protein CASSRTYEQYF.

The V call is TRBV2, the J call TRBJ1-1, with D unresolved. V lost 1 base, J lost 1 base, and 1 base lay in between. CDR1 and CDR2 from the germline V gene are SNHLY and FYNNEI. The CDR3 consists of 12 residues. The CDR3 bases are TGTGCCAGCAGTGAAGGGAACACTGAAGCTTTCTTT. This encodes CASSEGNTEAFF.

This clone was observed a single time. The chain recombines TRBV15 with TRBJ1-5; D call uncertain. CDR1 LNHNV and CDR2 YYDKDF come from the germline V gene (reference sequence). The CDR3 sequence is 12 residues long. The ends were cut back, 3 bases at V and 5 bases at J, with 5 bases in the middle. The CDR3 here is CATSSVDQPQHF. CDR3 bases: TGTGCCACCAGCAGCGTTGATCAGCCCCAGCATTTT.

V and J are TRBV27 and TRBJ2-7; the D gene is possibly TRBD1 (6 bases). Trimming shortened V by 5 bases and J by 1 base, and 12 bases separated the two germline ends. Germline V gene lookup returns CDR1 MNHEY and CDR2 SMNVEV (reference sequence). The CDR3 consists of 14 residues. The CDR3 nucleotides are TGTGCCAGCAGTCGTGGGACAAGGTCCTACGAGCAGTACTTC. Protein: CASSRGTRSYEQYF.

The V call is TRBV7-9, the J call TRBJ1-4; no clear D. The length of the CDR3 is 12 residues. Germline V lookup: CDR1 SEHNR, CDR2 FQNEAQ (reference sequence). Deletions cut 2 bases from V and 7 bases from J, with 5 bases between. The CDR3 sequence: CASSLFGEKLFF. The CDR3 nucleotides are TGTGCCAGCAGCTTATTTGGTGAAAAACTGTTTTTT.

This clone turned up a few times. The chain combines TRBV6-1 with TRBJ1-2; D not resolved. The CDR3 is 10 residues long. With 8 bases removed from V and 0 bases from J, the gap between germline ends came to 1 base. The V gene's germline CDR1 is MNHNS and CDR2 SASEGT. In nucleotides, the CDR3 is TGTGCCAGCTCTAACTATGGCTACACCTTC. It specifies CASSNYGYTF.

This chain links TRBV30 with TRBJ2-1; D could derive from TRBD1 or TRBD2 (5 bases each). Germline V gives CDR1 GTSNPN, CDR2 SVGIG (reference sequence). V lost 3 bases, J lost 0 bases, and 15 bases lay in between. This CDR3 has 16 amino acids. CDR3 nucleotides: TGTGCCTGGAGCGAGGGGACGTGGAGCTCCTACAATGAGCAGTTCTTC. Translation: CAWSEGTWSSYNEQFF.

Here the CDR3 reads CASSDGLAGDTQYF. The CDR3 nucleotides read TGTGCCAGCAGTGATGGGTTAGCTGGAGATACGCAGTATTTT. The rearrangement joins TRBV25-1 to TRBJ2-3; the D is unclear. This CDR3 is 14 amino acids long. V was shortened by 3 bases and J by 5 bases, with 12 bases between the two germline ends. Germline V lookup: CDR1 MGHDK, CDR2 SYGVNS.

The CDR3, as DNA: TGTGCCAGCAGCCGCAGGGAGGGGGCGGGTGAAAAACTGTTTTTT. Its protein product is CASSRREGAGEKLFF. This chain links TRBV5-4 with TRBJ1-4; TRBD1 agrees at 7 bases. The V and J ends lost 4 bases and 7 bases, in that order; junction bases with no gene match: 10. The CDR3 is 15 amino acids. Per the germline V gene, CDR1 is SGHNT and CDR2 is YYREEE (reference sequence).

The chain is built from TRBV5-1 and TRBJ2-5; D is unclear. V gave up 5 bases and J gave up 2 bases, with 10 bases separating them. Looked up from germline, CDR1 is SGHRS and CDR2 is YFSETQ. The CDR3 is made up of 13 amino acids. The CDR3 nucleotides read TGCGCCAGCAGTCCTGACAATCAAGAGACCCAGTACTTC. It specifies CASSPDNQETQYF.

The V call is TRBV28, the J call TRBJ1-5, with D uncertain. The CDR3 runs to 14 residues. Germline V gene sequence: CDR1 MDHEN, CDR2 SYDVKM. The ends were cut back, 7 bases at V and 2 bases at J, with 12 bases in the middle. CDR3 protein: CASIREDGNQPQHF. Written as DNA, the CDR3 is TGTGCCAGCATAAGAGAAGACGGCAATCAGCCCCAGCATTTT.

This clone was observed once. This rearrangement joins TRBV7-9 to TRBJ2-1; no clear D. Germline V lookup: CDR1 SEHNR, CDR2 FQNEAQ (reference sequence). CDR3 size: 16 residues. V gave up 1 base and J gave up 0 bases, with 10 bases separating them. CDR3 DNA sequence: TGTGCCAGCAGCTTAGTGGTCGCCAGCTCCTACAATGAGCAGTTCTTC. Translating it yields CASSLVVASSYNEQFF.

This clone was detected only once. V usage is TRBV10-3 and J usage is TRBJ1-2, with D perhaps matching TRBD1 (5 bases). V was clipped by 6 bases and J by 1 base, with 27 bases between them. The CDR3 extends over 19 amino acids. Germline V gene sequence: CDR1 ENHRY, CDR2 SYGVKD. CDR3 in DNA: TGTGCCATCAGGAACCTTATAACAGGATTGGGCAGGATTAACTATGGCTACACCTTC. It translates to CAIRNLITGLGRINYGYTF.

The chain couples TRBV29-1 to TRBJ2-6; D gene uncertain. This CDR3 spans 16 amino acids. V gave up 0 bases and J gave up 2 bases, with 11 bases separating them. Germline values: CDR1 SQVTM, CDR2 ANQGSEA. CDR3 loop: CSVEEDGTAGANVLTF. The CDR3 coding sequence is TGCAGCGTTGAAGAAGATGGCACGGCTGGGGCCAACGTCCTGACTTTC.

This CDR3 is CASSHRLAGSYEQYF. The CDR3 bases are TGCGCCAGCAGCCATAGACTAGCGGGATCCTACGAGCAGTACTTC. The chain combines TRBV4-1 with TRBJ2-7, with 11 bases lining up with TRBD2. The CDR3 totals 15 residues. Per the germline V gene, CDR1 is MGHRA and CDR2 is YSYEKL. Germline trimming cut 3 bases from V and 1 base from J; bases unmatched to any gene: 2.

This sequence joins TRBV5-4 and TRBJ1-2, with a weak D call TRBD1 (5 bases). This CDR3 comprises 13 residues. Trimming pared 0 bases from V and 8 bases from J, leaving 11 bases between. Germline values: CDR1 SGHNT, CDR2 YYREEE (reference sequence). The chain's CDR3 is CASSLGPTGGYTF. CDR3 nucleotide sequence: TGTGCCAGCAGCTTGGGCCCCACAGGCGGCTACACCTTC. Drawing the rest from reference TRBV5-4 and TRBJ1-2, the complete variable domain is ETGVTQSPTHLIKTRGQQVTLRCSSQSGHNTVSWYQQALGQGPQFIFQYYREEENGRGNFPPRFSGLQFPNYSSELNVNALELDDSALYLCASSLGPTGGYTFGSGTRLTVV.

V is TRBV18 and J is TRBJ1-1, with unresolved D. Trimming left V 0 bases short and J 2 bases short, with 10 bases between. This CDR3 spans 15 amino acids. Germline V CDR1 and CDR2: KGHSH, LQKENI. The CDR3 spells CASSPPTGINTEAFF. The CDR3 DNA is TGTGCCAGCTCACCACCGACGGGCATCAACACTGAAGCTTTCTTT.